Each of the 29 T cell receptor beta chains below was sequenced from the same sample in a study of cytomegalovirus exposure and HLA in healthy donors. TCRdb's copy holds only in-frame clones and misses some; the assay was immunoSEQ multiplex PCR. The sample holds under 200,000 clones, around 96% seen once. Sequencing used PBMCs. All receptors derive from a young woman in good health and CMV-seronegative.

The V gene is TRBV4-1, the J gene TRBJ1-1; the match to TRBD1 covers 9 bases. The junction had 3 bases not matched to a gene; V was cut back by 1 base and J by 3 bases. Germline V gene lookup returns CDR1 MGHRA and CDR2 YSYEKL. The CDR3 loop spans 15 amino acids. CDR3 in amino acids: CASSQVRTGDTEAFF. The CDR3 coding sequence is TGCGCCAGCAGCCAAGTGCGGACAGGGGACACTGAAGCTTTCTTT.

The chain uses TRBV7-9 and TRBJ2-7; tentative D call: TRBD2 (6 bases). The germline V and J ends were trimmed by 5 bases and 6 bases, with 11 bases remaining between them. The germline CDR1 and CDR2 sequences are SEHNR and FQNEAQ (reference sequence). This CDR3 region has 12 residues. CDR3 sequence (DNA): TGTGCCAGCAGCGGACGGAGGGGCGAGCAGTACTTC. It codes for CASSGRRGEQYF.

V usage is TRBV7-2 and J usage is TRBJ1-6; perhaps TRBD1 as D (6 bases). The V gene's germline CDR1 is SGHTA and CDR2 FQGNSA. This CDR3 is 13 amino acids long. Trimming removed 11 bases at V and 4 bases at J, with 12 bases between. DNA of the CDR3: TGTGCCTCGGGGACAAATTATAATTCACCCCTCCACTTT. Protein: CASGTNYNSPLHF.

The chain is built from TRBV6-5 and TRBJ2-1; 7 nucleotides align to TRBD1. The CDR3 consists of 13 residues. Germline CDR1 and CDR2: MNHEY and SVGAGI. V was clipped by 8 bases and J by 5 bases; unmatched bases: 6. The CDR3 DNA follows: TGTGCCAGCCACGCCGGGACAGACAATGAGCAGTTCTTC. This codes for CASHAGTDNEQFF.

The V call is TRBV7-2, the J call TRBJ2-3; TRBD2 matches 8 bases. The CDR3 runs to 17 residues. Germline CDR1 SGHTA, CDR2 FQGNSA. The junction had 8 bases not matched to a gene; V was cut back by 1 base and J by 2 bases. The CDR3 loop is CASSLGWRGAYTDTQYF. DNA for the CDR3: TGTGCCAGCAGCTTAGGGTGGCGGGGGGCTTACACAGATACGCAGTATTTT.

The chain is built from TRBV30 and TRBJ2-3, with D possibly matching TRBD1 (5 bases). The V gene lost 3 bases and the J gene lost 6 bases, with 16 bases spanning the gap. This CDR3 has 14 residues. Germline lookup yields CDR1 GTSNPN and CDR2 SVGIG (reference sequence). The CDR3 DNA is TGTGCCTGGAGGGTAAGGGGCGCAGGGGATACGCAGTATTTT. Translation gives CAWRVRGAGDTQYF.

The chain recombines TRBV25-1 with TRBJ1-4; 10 nucleotides agree with TRBD1. This CDR3 has 16 residues. Germline V gene data show CDR1 as MGHDK and CDR2 as SYGVNS. Germline trimming cut 1 base from V and 7 bases from J; bases unmatched to any gene: 6. For the CDR3, the DNA is TGTGCCAGCAGTGAATGGAGTTGGGACAGGGGTGAAAAACTGTTTTTT. Amino acid sequence: CASSEWSWDRGEKLFF.

V and J are TRBV6-5 and TRBJ1-1; no clear D gene. The germline CDR1 and CDR2 sequences are MNHEY and SVGAGI. Trimming shortened V by 0 bases and J by 6 bases, and 8 bases separated the two germline ends. This CDR3 spans 13 amino acids. CDR3 loop: CASSYSVEAEAFF. The CDR3 nucleotides are TGTGCCAGCAGTTACTCGGTGGAGGCTGAAGCTTTCTTT.

CDR3 amino acids: CASSLMKGEGNEQFF. In nucleotides, the CDR3 is TGTGCCAGCAGCTTAATGAAGGGGGAAGGCAATGAGCAGTTCTTC. The rearrangement links TRBV7-3 to TRBJ2-1; perhaps TRBD1 as D (6 bases). The germline V gene has CDR1 SGHTA and CDR2 FQGTGA. The CDR3 covers 15 residues. V dropped 1 base and J dropped 6 bases, with 13 bases sitting between them.

The V gene is TRBV7-2, the J gene TRBJ2-1; D is undetermined. CDR1 and CDR2 from the germline V gene are SGHTA and FQGNSA. The ends were cut back, 2 bases at V and 3 bases at J, with 17 bases in the middle. The CDR3 extends over 17 amino acids. CDR3 sequence reads: CASSLSASGNSYNEQFF. The CDR3, as DNA: TGTGCCAGCAGCTTATCCGCGTCCGGCAACAGCTACAATGAGCAGTTCTTC.

The chain employs TRBV5-6 and TRBJ2-5, with a possible D match to TRBD1 (6 bases). There are 17 residues in the CDR3. V lost 3 bases to trimming and J lost 1 base, with 19 bases between them. Germline CDR1 reads SGHDT; CDR2 reads YYEEEE. CDR3: CASSSLQSRTAQETQYF. In nucleotides, the CDR3 is TGTGCCAGCAGCTCTCTACAATCGAGGACAGCCCAAGAGACCCAGTACTTC.

The chain recombines TRBV7-9 with TRBJ2-7; perhaps TRBD1 as D (6 bases). V was shortened by 5 bases and J by 10 bases, with 15 bases between the two germline ends. This CDR3 spans 12 amino acids. The germline CDR1 and CDR2 sequences are SEHNR and FQNEAQ (reference sequence). The CDR3 reads CASSPNTGNQYF. In DNA, the CDR3 is TGTGCCAGCAGCCCGAACACAGGGAATCAGTACTTC.

The V and J genes are TRBV25-1 and TRBJ1-2; TRBD1 is a possible D gene (5 bases). Germline CDR1 is MGHDK and CDR2 is SYGVNS. V lost 4 bases and J lost 4, with 16 bases in between. The length of the CDR3 is 15 residues. Written as DNA, the CDR3 is TGTGCCAGCAGTGTCGGGACTCCCGCCGCCTATGGCTACACCTTC. Encoded protein: CASSVGTPAAYGYTF.

In this sample, this clone turned up once. The rearrangement joins TRBV6-5 to TRBJ1-5; 7 bases are a match to TRBD1. Unmatched junction bases numbered 10, after V lost 6 bases and J lost 5 bases. CDR1 is MNHEY and CDR2 is SVGAGI in the germline V gene. The CDR3 runs 15 residues. CDR3 sequence: CASSPKGAVDQPQHF. In nucleotides, the CDR3 is TGTGCCAGCAGCCCGAAGGGGGCAGTGGATCAGCCCCAGCATTTT.

Written as DNA, the CDR3 is TGTGCCAGCAGCCCCGTTTGGGGGGGGGCTGTCGATACGCAGTATTTT. It specifies CASSPVWGGAVDTQYF. The V and J genes are TRBV7-2 and TRBJ2-3, with D perhaps matching TRBD2 (7 bases). The CDR3 is 16 residues long. Germline CDR1 reads SGHTA; CDR2 reads FQGNSA. V lost 5 bases, J lost 6 bases, and 21 bases lay in between. The full variable domain, its missing parts supplied by reference TRBV7-2 and TRBJ2-3, is GAGVSQSPSNKVTEKGKDVELRCDPISGHTALYWYRQSLGQGLEFLIYFQGNSAPDKSGLPSDRFSAERTGGSVSTLTIQRTQQEDSAVYLCASSPVWGGAVDTQYFGPGTRLTVL.

The rearrangement joins TRBV9 to TRBJ2-2, with TRBD2 as a possible D gene (5 bases). Trimming removed 4 bases from V and 5 bases from J, with 18 bases in between. The CDR3 sequence is 16 residues long. From germline, CDR1 is SGDLS and CDR2 YYNGEE. The DNA of the CDR3 is TGTGCCAGCAGCCCCGCCCGGGCCCGCGGGACCGGGGAGCTGTTTTTT. It is translated as CASSPARARGTGELFF.

V is TRBV6-5 and J is TRBJ2-5; D perhaps matches TRBD2 (5 bases). Germline CDR1 reads MNHEY; CDR2 reads SVGAGI. Trimming left V 4 bases short and J 4 bases short, with 7 bases between. The CDR3 runs 12 residues. CDR3 sequence reads: CASSSAGETQYF. The CDR3, as DNA: TGTGCCAGCAGTTCGGCGGGAGAGACCCAGTACTTC.

The chain combines TRBV5-8 with TRBJ2-7, with a weak D call TRBD2 (5 bases). V dropped 6 bases and J dropped 5 bases, with 9 bases sitting between them. Germline values: CDR1 SGHTS, CDR2 YDEGEE. The CDR3 is 11 residues long. CDR3 sequence (DNA): TGTGCCAGCACGGGGATGAACGAGCAGTACTTC. This translates into CASTGMNEQYF.

V is TRBV30 and J is TRBJ1-1; perhaps TRBD1 as D (5 bases). Trimming shortened V by 3 bases and J by 3 bases, and 11 bases separated the two germline ends. The CDR3 spans 13 residues. The germline V gene has CDR1 GTSNPN and CDR2 SVGIG (reference sequence). Here the CDR3 reads CAWRMEGHTEAFF. Here the CDR3 DNA reads TGTGCCTGGAGGATGGAGGGACACACTGAAGCTTTCTTT.

V usage is TRBV5-1 and J usage is TRBJ1-2; TRBD1 matches at 7 bases. Germline trimming cut 3 bases from V and 3 bases from J; bases unmatched to any gene: 8. Germline CDR1 is SGHRS and CDR2 is YFSETQ. This CDR3 comprises 15 residues. CDR3 DNA sequence: TGCGCCAGCAGCTCCTCCGGGACAGCGGACTATGGCTACACCTTC. It is translated as CASSSSGTADYGYTF.

As to this clone: The identical CDR3 is also encoded by other nucleotide sequences in the sample. The V call is TRBV5-6, the J call TRBJ1-4, with 10 nucleotides matching TRBD1. This CDR3 comprises 14 residues. Germline V CDR1 and CDR2: SGHDT, YYEEEE. V dropped 2 bases and J dropped 7; count of bases not matched to a gene: 2. CDR3 amino acids: CASSFRDRGEKLFF. Written as DNA, the CDR3 is TGTGCCAGCAGCTTCCGGGACAGGGGTGAAAAACTGTTTTTT.

The CDR3 sequence: CASSLWRGQETQYF. The CDR3 bases are TGTGCCAGCAGCTTGTGGAGGGGCCAAGAGACCCAGTACTTC. V usage is TRBV5-4 and J usage is TRBJ2-5, with a possible D match to TRBD2 (6 bases). V shed 1 base and J shed 1 base, with 8 bases lying between them. In germline, CDR1 is SGHNT, CDR2 YYREEE (reference sequence). The CDR3 is 14 residues long.

This chain uses TRBV11-3 with TRBJ2-5; D may be TRBD2 (6 bases). Per germline, CDR1 SGHNT and CDR2 YENEEA. This CDR3 spans 16 amino acids. The V end was cut by 5 bases, the J end by 5 bases, with 21 bases between. The CDR3 protein is CASSGGKERPDETQYF. DNA of the CDR3: TGTGCCAGCAGCGGGGGGAAGGAAAGGCCGGATGAGACCCAGTACTTC.

This chain links TRBV4-2 with TRBJ2-1; 11 nucleotides match TRBD2. The trim removed 10 bases at V and 6 bases at J, leaving 11 bases unmatched. Germline CDR1 LGHNA, CDR2 YNFKEQ. This CDR3 comprises 15 residues. The CDR3 nucleotides are TGTGCCACCAAAGATATTAGCGGGGGGGCCAATGAGCAGTTCTTC. It translates to CATKDISGGANEQFF.

J is TRBJ1-1 and V is TRBV29-1, with D maybe TRBD1 (6 bases). Germline CDR1 and CDR2: SQVTM and ANQGSEA. This CDR3 region has 16 residues. Trimming took off 2 bases at V and 4 bases at J, with 20 bases between the two ends. CDR3 protein: CSVEPIISGVGTEAFF. The CDR3 nucleotides read TGCAGCGTTGAACCCATTATCTCAGGGGTGGGCACTGAAGCTTTCTTT.

The chain recombines TRBV7-9 with TRBJ1-2; TRBD1 might be the D (5 bases). Trimming cost V 5 bases and J 8 bases, with 15 bases left between them. The CDR3 loop spans 13 amino acids. In germline, CDR1 is SEHNR, CDR2 FQNEAQ (reference sequence). The CDR3 DNA is TGTGCCAGCAGCCCCCGGGGGGGGGACGGCTACACCTTC. Its protein is CASSPRGGDGYTF.

The chain links TRBV7-2 to TRBJ2-2; 7 nucleotides agree with TRBD1. Trimming removed 6 bases from V and 0 bases from J; junction bases left unmatched: 7. Germline loops: CDR1 SGHTA, CDR2 FQGNSA. The CDR3 is 16 residues long. The CDR3 DNA sequence: TGTGCCAGCAGTTTCGACAGGGTATCGAACACCGGGGAGCTGTTTTTT. Protein: CASSFDRVSNTGELFF. The full variable domain, its missing parts supplied by reference TRBV7-2 and TRBJ2-2, is GAGVSQSPSNKVTEKGKDVELRCDPISGHTALYWYRQSLGQGLEFLIYFQGNSAPDKSGLPSDRFSAERTGGSVSTLTIQRTQQEDSAVYLCASSFDRVSNTGELFFGEGSRLTVL.

The chain uses TRBV7-3 and TRBJ2-1; 13 nucleotides align to TRBD2. This CDR3 has 18 amino acids. Germline V gene data show CDR1 as SGHTA and CDR2 as FQGTGA. V lost 5 bases, J lost 2 bases, and 9 bases stayed unmatched. DNA of the CDR3: TGTGCCAGCAGCCCCCAGGGACTAGCGGGGCAAGCCTACAATGAGCAGTTCTTC. This sequence encodes CASSPQGLAGQAYNEQFF.

This chain joins TRBV9 and TRBJ1-5; perhaps TRBD1 as D (5 bases). The length of the CDR3 is 18 residues. V was pared by 0 bases and J by 5 bases, with 21 bases between. Looked up from germline, CDR1 is SGDLS and CDR2 is YYNGEE. The CDR3 DNA sequence: TGTGCCAGCAGCGTAGACCTTAGTAGGGGCATGAGCGATCAGCCCCAGCATTTT. Residues: CASSVDLSRGMSDQPQHF.